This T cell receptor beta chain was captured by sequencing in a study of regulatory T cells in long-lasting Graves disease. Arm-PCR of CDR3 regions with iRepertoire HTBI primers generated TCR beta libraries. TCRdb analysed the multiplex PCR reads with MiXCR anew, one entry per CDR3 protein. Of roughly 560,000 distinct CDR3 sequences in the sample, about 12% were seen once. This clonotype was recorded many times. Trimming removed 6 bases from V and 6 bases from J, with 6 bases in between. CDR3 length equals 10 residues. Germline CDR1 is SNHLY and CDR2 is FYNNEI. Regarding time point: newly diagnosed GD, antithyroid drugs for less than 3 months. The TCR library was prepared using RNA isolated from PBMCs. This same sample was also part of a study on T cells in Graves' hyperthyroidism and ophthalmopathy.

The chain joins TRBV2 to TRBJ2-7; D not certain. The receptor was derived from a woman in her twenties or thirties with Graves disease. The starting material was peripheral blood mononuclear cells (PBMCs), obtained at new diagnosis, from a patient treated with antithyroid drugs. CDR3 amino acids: CASRRSEQYF. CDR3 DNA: TGTGCCAGCAGACGTAGCGAGCAGTACTTC.